This T cell receptor beta chain was observed in a study of blood T cell repertoires in COVID-19. How the authors handled the data: For nucleated cells, counts were estimated from reference gene primer amplification. The repertoire was sequenced with immunoSEQ multiplex PCR; TCRdb's copy has only in-frame clones and lacks some. V and J calls and clone size come straight from that table; D and trimming were deduced from the DNA. The top ten clones hold 7% of a sample with about 170,000 clones, roughly nine tenths of them seen once. The sample comprised peripheral blood. The TCR originated in a woman older than 75 in a cohort sampled during active or convalescent COVID-19.

The CDR3 reads CASSLLTGSAFF. DNA for the CDR3: TGTGCCAGCAGCTTATTAACGGGGTCAGCTTTCTTT. V and J are TRBV7-2 and TRBJ1-1; D not resolved. Germline values: CDR1 SGHTA, CDR2 FQGNSA. There are 12 residues in the CDR3. Trimming pared 2 bases from V and 10 bases from J, leaving 11 bases between. The full variable domain, rest sourced from reference TRBV7-2 and TRBJ1-1, is GAGVSQSPSNKVTEKGKDVELRCDPISGHTALYWYRQSLGQGLEFLIYFQGNSAPDKSGLPSDRFSAERTGGSVSTLTIQRTQQEDSAVYLCASSLLTGSAFFGQGTRLTVV.